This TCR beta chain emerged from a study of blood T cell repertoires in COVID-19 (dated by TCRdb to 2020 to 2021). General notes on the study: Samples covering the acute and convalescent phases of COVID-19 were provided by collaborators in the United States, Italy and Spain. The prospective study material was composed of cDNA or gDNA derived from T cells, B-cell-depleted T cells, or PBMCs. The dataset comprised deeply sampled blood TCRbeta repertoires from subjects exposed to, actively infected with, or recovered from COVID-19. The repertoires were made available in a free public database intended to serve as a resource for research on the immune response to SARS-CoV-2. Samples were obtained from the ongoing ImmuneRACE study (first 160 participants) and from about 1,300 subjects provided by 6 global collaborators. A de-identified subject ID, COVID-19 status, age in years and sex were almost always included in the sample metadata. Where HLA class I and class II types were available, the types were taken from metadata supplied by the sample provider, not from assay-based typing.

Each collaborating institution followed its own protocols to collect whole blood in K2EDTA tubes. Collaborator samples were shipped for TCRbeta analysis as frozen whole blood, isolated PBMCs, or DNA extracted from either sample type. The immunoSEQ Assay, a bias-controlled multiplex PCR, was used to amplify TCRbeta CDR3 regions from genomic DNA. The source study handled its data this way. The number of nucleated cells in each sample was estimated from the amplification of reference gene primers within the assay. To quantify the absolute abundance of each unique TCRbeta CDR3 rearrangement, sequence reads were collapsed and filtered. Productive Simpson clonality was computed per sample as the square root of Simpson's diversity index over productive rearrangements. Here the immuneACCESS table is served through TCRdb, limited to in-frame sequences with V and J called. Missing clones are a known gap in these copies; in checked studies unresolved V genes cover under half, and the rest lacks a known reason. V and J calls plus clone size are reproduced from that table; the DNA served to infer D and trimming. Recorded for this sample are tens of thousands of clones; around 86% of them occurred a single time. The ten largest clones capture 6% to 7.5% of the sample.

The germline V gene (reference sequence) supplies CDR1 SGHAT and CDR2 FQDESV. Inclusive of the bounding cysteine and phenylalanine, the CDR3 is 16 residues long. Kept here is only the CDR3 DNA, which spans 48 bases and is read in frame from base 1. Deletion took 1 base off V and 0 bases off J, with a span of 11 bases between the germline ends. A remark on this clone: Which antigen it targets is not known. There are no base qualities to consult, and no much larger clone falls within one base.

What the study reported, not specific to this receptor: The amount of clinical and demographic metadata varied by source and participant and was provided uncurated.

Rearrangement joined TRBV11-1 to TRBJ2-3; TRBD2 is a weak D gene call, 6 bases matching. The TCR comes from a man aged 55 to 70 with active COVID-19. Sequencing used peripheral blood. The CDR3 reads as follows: CASSLVGGTSTDTQYF. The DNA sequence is TGTGCCAGCAGCTTAGTTGGCGGGACTAGCACAGATACGCAGTATTTT.